This entry features one TCR beta chain sequence. What it binds is not known. This entry comes from a study of Tregs in tolerant kidney transplant recipients. Study-wide points: Activated donor B cell expansion appeared to reveal the most relevant donor-specific TCRbeta repertoire. No direct test of biological reproducibility was done here. Validation in larger populations is needed because few patients were studied.

The CDR3 is made up of 14 amino acids. The V gene's germline CDR1 is SGHRS and CDR2 YFSETQ. V was shortened by 4 bases and J by 2 bases, with 10 bases between the two germline ends. The protocol was immunoSEQ multiplex PCR, while the TCRdb copy is restricted to in-frame clones and leaves out a portion. The data show under 300,000 clones, around 81% seen once. The receptor was isolated from a human donor in good health. The chain combines TRBV5-1 with TRBJ2-1; no clear D. The sequenced material came from CD4+ T cells from blood. The CDR3 is CASSRAPAYNEQFF. In DNA, the CDR3 is TGCGCCAGCAGCAGAGCCCCCGCCTACAATGAGCAGTTCTTC.